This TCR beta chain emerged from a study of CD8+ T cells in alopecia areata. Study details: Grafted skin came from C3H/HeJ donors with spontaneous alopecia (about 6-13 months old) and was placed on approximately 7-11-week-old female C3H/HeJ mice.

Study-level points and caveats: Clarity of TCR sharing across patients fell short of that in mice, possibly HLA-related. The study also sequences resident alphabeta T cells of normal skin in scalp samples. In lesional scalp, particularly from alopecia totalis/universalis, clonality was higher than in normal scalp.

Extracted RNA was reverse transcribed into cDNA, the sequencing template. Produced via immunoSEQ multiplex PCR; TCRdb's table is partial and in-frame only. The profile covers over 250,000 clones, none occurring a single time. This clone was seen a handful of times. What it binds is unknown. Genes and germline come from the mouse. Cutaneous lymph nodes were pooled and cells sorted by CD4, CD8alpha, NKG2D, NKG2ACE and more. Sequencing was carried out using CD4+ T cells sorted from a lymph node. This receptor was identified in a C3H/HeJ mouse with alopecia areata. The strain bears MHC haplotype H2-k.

Incomplete CDR3 DNA: TGTGCCAGCAGTCCCTGGGGGGGTCAAAAC. As protein: CASSPWGGQN. The CDR3 as a whole reads CASSPWGGQNTLYF. This chain links TRBV13-1 with TRBJ2-4, with 8 bases lining up with TRBD2. The read ends 4 residues shy of where the CDR3 ends; the end is completed using the germline J gene. The CDR3 sequence is 14 residues long. Trimming took 4 bases from V and 1 from J; bases not matched to a gene: 2. Germline V gives CDR1 NSHNY, CDR2 SYGAGN.